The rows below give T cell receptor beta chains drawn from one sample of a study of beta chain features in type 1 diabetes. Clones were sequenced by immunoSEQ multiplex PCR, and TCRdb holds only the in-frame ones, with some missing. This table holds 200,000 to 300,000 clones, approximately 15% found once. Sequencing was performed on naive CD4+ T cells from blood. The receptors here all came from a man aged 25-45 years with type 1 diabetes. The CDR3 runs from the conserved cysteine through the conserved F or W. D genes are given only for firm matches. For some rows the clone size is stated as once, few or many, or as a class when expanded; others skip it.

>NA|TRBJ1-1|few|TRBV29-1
TGCAGCGTTGGGGCGGGCCCGAACACTGAAGCTTTCTTT
CSVGAGPNTEAFF
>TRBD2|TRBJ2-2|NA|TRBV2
TGTGCCAGCGGGGGGGACACCGGGGAGCTGTTTTTT
CASGGDTGELFF
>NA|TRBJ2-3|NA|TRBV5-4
TGTGCCAGCAGCGCGACAGGAGATACGCAGTATTTT
CASSATGDTQYF
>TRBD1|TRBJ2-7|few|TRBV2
TGTGCCAGCTCGCCGACAGGGGGGTACGAGCAGTACTTC
CASSPTGGYEQYF
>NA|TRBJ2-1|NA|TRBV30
TGTGCCCTACCGGGACTCCGCAGGGATGAGCAGTTCTTC
CALPGLRRDEQFF
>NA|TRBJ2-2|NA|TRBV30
TGTGCCTGGAGTGTTAATTTGGGGGAGCTGTTTTTT
CAWSVNLGELFF
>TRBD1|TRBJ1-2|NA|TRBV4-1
TGCGCCAGCAGCCAAGTACAGGGGGCGTTGAACTATGGCTACACCTTC
CASSQVQGALNYGYTF
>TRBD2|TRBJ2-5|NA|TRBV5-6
TGTGCCAGCAGCTGGCGACTAGCGGGGGGTGGGGCCCAGTACTTC
CASSWRLAGGGAQYF
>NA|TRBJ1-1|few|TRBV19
TGTGCCAGTAGCTTATTCTCGAACACTGAAGCTTTCTTT
CASSLFSNTEAFF
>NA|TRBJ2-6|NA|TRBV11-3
TGTGCCAGCAGCCGCGCCGTCTCTGGGGCCAACGTCCTGACTTTC
CASSRAVSGANVLTF
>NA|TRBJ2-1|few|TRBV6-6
TGTGCCAGCAGTTACGGGACTTTCGGATACAATGAGCAGTTCTTC
CASSYGTFGYNEQFF
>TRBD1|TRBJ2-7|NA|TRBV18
TGTGCCAGCTCACCCCTGGGACAGGGGAACGAGCAGTACTTC
CASSPLGQGNEQYF
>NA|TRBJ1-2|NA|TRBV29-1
TGCAGCGTGATGGGGGGGGCAGGGAACTATGGCTACACCTTC
CSVMGGAGNYGYTF
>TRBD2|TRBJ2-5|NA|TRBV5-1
TGCGCCAGCAGCTACACCCGGGAGGAGGGGACCCAGTACTTC
CASSYTREEGTQYF
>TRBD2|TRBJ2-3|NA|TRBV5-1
TGCGCCAGCAGCATTAGCGGGAGCTGGGCAGATACGCAGTATTTT
CASSISGSWADTQYF
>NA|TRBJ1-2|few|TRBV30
TGTGCCTGGAGCGAGGATCGGATGCTCACCTTC
CAWSEDRMLTF
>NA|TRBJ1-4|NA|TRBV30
TGTGCCTGGATGGGCCAGCCTAATGAAAAACTGTTTTTT
CAWMGQPNEKLFF
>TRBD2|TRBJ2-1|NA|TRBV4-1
TGCGCCAGCAGCCACCGGACTAGCGGGAGCTACAATGAGCAGTTCTTC
CASSHRTSGSYNEQFF
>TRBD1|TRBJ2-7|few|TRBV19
TGTGCCAGTAGTACCCCGGGACAGGGAAGCGGCGAGCAGTACTTC
CASSTPGQGSGEQYF
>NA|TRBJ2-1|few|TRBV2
TGTGCCAGCAGTGAACGACGGGAACCCCACAATGAGCAGTTCTTC
CASSERREPHNEQFF
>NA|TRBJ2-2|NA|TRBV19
TGTGCCAGTAGGAAGGCGGGGAGGACCGGGGAGCTGTTTTTT
CASRKAGRTGELFF
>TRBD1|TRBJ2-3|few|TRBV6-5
TGTGCAAGCCGGACAGGGGGGGCAGATACGCAGTATTTT
CASRTGGADTQYF
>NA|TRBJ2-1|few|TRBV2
TGTGCCAGCAGTGAAGGGGCCTACTACAATGAGCAGTTCTTC
CASSEGAYYNEQFF
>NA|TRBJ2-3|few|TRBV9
TGTGCCAGCAGCGGTGTGGGGGGAGATACGCAGTATTTT
CASSGVGGDTQYF
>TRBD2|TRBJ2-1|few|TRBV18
TGTGCCAGCTCACCAGGGACTAGCGGGAGGGATGAGCAGTTCTTC
CASSPGTSGRDEQFF
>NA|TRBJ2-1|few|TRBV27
TGTGCCAGCAGTCTTATCTGGGGGCAGAACAATGAGCAGTTCTTC
CASSLIWGQNNEQFF
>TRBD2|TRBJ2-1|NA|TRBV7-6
TGTGCCAGCAGGCGGACTAGCGTTAGCTCCTACAATGAGCAGTTCTTC
CASRRTSVSSYNEQFF
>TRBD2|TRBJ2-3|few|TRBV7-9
TGTGCCAGCAGCTTTAGCGGGGGGGCAACAGATACGCAGTATTTT
CASSFSGGATDTQYF
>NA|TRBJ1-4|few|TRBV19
TGTGCCAGTAGTCCTCTGAATGAAAAACTGTTTTTT
CASSPLNEKLFF
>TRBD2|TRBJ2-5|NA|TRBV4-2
TGTGCCAGCAGCGACAGTCCTAGCGGGGGGCTCCAAGAGACCCAGTACTTC
CASSDSPSGGLQETQYF
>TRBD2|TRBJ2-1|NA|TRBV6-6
TGTGCCAGCAGTTACCAGCGAGGGACTAGCGGAGGGGAGTTCTTC
CASSYQRGTSGGEFF
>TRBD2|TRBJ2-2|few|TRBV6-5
TGTGCCAGCAGGATCACTAGCGGGGGTACCGGGGAGCTGTTTTTT
CASRITSGGTGELFF
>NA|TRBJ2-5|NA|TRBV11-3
TGTGCCAGCAGCTTAGCGGAAGAGACCCAGTACTTC
CASSLAEETQYF
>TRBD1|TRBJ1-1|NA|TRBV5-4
TGTGCCAGCAGTCCTAGACAGGGGAACACTGAAGCTTTCTTT
CASSPRQGNTEAFF
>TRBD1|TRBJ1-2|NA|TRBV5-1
TGCGCCAGCAGCCCCGGACAGGGTGGTGGCTACACCTTC
CASSPGQGGGYTF
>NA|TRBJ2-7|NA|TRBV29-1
TGCAGCGTTCTCTCGGGTATCAACTACGAGCAGTACTTC
CSVLSGINYEQYF
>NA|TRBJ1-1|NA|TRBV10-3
TGTGCCATCAGTGATCTGGGTGGGAGCACTGAAGCTTTCTTT
CAISDLGGSTEAFF
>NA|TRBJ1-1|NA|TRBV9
TGTGCCAGCAGCGTAGACTCGAACACTGAAGCTTTCTTT
CASSVDSNTEAFF
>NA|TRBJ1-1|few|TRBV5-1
TGCGCCAGCAGCGGAGGACAGATGAACACTGAAGCTTTCTTT
CASSGGQMNTEAFF
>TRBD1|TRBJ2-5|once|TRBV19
TGTGCCAGCGGGACAGGGCAAGAGACCCAGTACTTC
CASGTGQETQYF
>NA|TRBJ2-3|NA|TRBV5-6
TGTGCCAGCAGCTTGATTTCGCGAAGCACAGATACGCAGTATTTT
CASSLISRSTDTQYF
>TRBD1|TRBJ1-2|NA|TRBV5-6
TGTGCCAGCAGCTTGTGGGGGACAGGGAGGGACTATGGCTACACCTTC
CASSLWGTGRDYGYTF
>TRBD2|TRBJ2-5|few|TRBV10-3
TGTGCCATCAGTGATGGAGCGGGAGGTGGAGAGACCCAGTACTTC
CAISDGAGGGETQYF
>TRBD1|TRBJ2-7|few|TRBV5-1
TGCGCCAGCAGCAGCGACAGGGGTTCCAACGAGCAGTACTTC
CASSSDRGSNEQYF
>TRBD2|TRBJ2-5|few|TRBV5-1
TGCGCCAGCAGCTTGGGGGGACTAGCGGCCCAAGAGACCCAGTACTTC
CASSLGGLAAQETQYF